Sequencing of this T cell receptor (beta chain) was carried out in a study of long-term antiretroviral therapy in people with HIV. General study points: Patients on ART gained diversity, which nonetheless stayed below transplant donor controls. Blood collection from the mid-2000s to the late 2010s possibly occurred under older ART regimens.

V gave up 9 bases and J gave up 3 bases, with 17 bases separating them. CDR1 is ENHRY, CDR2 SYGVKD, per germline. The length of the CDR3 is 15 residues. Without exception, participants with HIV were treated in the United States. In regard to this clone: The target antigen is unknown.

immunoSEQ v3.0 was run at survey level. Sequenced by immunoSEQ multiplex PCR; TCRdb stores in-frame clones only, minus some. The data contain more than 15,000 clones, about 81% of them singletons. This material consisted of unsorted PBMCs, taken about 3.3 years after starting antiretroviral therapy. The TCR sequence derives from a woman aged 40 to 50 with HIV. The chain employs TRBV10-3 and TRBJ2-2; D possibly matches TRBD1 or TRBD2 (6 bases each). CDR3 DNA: TGTGCCATTCGATCGGGGGCCTCGCACACCGGGGAGCTGTTTTTT. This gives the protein CAIRSGASHTGELFF.